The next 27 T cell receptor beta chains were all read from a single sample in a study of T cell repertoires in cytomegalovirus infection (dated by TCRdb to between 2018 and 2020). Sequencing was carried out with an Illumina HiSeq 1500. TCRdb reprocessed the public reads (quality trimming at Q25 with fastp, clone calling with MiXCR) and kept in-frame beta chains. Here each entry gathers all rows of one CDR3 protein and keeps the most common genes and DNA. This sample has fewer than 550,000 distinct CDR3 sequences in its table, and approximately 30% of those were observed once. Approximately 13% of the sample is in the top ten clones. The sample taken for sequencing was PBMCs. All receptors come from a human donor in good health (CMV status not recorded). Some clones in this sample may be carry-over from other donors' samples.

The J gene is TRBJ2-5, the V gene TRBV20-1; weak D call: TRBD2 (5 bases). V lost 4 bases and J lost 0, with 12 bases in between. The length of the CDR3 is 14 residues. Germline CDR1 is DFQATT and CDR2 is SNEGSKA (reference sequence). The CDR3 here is CSAKTGSYQETQYF. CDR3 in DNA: TGCAGTGCTAAAACTGGGAGTTACCAAGAGACCCAGTACTTC.

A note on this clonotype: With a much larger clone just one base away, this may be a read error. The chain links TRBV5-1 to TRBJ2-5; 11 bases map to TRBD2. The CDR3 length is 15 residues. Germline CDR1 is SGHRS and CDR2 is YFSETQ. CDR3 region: CASSPLAGGQETPYF. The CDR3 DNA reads TGCGCCAGCAGCCCCCTAGCGGGGGGCCAAGAGACCCCGTACTTC.

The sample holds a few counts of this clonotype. The CDR3 region has the DNA TGTGCCAGCAGTTACCGTGAGCAGCGATCTCACTCTGGGGCCAACGTCCTGACTTTC. Translated: CASSYREQRSHSGANVLTF. This sequence joins TRBV6-5 and TRBJ2-6; no definite D call. The CDR3 sequence is 19 residues long. CDR1 MNHEY and CDR2 SVGAGI come from the germline V gene. V was pared by 2 bases and J by 0 bases, with 17 bases between.

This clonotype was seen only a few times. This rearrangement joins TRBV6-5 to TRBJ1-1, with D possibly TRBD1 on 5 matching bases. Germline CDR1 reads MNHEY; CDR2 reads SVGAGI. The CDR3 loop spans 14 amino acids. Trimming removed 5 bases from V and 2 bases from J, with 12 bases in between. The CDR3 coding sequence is TGTGCCAGCAGTGAGGGACCGATTAACACTGAAGCTTTCTTT. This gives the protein CASSEGPINTEAFF.

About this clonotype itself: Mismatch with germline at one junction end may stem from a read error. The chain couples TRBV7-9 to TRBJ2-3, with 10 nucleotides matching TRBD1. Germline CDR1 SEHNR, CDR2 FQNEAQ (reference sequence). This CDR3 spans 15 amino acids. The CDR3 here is CASSFVAGTGATRYF. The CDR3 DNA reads TGTGCCAGCAGCTTTGTTGCGGGGACAGGGGCTACGCGGTATTTT.

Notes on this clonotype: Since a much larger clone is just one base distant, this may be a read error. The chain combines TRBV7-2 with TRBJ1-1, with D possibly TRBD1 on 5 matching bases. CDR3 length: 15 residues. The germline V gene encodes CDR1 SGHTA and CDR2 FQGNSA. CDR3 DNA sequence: TGTGCCAGAAGCTTGGGGTGGGGACCTAACACTGAAGCTTTCTTT. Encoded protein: CARSLGWGPNTEAFF.

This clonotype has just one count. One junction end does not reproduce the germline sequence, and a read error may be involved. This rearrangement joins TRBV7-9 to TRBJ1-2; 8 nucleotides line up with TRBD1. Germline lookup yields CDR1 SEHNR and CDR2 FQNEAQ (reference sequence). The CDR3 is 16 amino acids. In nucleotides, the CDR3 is TGTGCCAGCAGCTTATCAGCGGGCAGGGGGCCCTATGTCTACACCTTC. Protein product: CASSLSAGRGPYVYTF.

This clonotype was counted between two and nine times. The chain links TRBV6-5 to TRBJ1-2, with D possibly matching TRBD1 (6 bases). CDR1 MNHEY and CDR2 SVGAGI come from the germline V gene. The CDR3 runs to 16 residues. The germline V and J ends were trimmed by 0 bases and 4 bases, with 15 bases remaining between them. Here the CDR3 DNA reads TGTGCCAGCAGTTACTCGGGGGGGCTTGATGGCTATGGCTACACCTTC. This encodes CASSYSGGLDGYGYTF.

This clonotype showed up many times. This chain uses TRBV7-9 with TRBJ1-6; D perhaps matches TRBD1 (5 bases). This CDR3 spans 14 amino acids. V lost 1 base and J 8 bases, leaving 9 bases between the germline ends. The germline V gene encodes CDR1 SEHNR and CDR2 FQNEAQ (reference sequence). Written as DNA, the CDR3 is TGTGCCAGCAGCTTAGTCAGGGAAGATTCACCCCTCCACTTT. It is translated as CASSLVREDSPLHF.

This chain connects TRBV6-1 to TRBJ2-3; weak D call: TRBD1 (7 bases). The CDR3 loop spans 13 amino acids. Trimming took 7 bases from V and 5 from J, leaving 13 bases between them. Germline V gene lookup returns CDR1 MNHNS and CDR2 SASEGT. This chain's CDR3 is CASTHRGGDTQYF. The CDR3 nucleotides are TGTGCCAGCACACACAGGGGAGGAGATACGCAGTATTTT.

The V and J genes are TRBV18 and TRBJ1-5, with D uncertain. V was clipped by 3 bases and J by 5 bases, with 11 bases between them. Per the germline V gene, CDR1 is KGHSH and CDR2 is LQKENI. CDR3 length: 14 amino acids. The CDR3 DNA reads TGTGCCAGCTCACCTATGAAAAGTGATCAGCCCCAGCATTTT. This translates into CASSPMKSDQPQHF.

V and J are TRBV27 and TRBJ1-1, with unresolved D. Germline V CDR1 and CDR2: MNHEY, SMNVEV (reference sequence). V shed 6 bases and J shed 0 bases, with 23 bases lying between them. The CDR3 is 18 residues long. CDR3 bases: TGTGCCAGCAGCCCTAATCCAACTCGGCCGATTATGAACACTGAAGCTTTCTTT. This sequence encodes CASSPNPTRPIMNTEAFF.

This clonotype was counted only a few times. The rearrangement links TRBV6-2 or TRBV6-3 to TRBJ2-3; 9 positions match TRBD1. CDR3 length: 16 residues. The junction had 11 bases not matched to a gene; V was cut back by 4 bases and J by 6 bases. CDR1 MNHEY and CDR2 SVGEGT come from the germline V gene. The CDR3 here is CASSSSGQGSSDTQYF. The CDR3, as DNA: TGTGCCAGCAGTTCCTCGGGACAGGGTTCTTCGGATACGCAGTATTTT.

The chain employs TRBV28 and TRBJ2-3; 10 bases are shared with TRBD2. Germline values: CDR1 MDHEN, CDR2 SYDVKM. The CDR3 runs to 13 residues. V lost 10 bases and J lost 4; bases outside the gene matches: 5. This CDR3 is CATETSGADTQYF. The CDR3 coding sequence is TGTGCCACCGAAACTAGCGGGGCAGATACGCAGTATTTT.

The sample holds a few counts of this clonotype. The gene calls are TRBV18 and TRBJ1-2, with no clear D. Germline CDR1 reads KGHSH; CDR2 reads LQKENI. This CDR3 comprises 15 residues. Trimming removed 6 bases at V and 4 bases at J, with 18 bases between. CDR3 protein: CASSTSANHLYGYTF. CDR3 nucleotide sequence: TGTGCCAGCTCGACGTCGGCCAACCATCTCTATGGCTACACCTTC.

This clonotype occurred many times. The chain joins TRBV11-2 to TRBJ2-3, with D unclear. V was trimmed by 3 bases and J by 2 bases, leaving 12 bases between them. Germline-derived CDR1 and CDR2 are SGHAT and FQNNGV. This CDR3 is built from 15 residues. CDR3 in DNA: TGTGCCAGCAGCTTTCCCCAAACTCTCACAGATACGCAGTATTTT. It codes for CASSFPQTLTDTQYF.

In nucleotides, the CDR3 is TGTGCCACCAGTGATTCGAGAGGGAAGGGCTCCTACGAGCAGTACTTC. It is translated as CATSDSRGKGSYEQYF. This chain links TRBV24-1 with TRBJ2-7; D is possibly TRBD2 (5 bases). V lost 2 bases and J 0 bases, leaving 13 bases between the germline ends. The CDR3 spans 16 residues. CDR1 KGHDR and CDR2 SFDVKD come from the germline V gene.

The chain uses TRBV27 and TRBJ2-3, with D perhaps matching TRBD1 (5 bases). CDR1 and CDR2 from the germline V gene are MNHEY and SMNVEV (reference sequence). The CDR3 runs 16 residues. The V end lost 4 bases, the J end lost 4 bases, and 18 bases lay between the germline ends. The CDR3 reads CASSSPLGQGSDTQYF. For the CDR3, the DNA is TGTGCCAGCAGTTCCCCATTGGGGCAGGGCTCAGATACGCAGTATTTT.

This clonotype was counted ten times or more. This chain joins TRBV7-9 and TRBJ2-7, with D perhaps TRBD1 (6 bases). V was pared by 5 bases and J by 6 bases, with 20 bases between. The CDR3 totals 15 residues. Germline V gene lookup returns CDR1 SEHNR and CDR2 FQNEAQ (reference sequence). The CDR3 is CASSPTVNRVSEQYF. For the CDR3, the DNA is TGTGCCAGCAGCCCAACCGTTAACAGGGTCTCCGAGCAGTACTTC.

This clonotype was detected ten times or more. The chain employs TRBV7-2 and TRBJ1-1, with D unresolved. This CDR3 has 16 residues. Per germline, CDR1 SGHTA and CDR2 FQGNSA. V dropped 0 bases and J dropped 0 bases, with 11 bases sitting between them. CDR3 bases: TGTGCCAGCAGCTTAGCGGGGATGAACATGAACACTGAAGCTTTCTTT. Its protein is CASSLAGMNMNTEAFF.

CDR3 sequence reads: CASTHGRDYSNQPQHF. The CDR3 nucleotides read TGCGCCAGCACTCACGGACGGGATTATAGCAATCAGCCCCAGCATTTT. The chain uses TRBV23-1 and TRBJ1-5; D not resolved. TRBV23-1 carries the ORF label, with uncertain function. The ends were cut back, 7 bases at V and 0 bases at J, with 16 bases in the middle. The CDR3 contains 16 residues.

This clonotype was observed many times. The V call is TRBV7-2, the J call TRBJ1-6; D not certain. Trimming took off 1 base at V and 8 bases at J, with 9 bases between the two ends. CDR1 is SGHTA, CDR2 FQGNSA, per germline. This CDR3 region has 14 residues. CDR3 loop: CASSLGRGHSPLHF. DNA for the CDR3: TGTGCCAGCAGCTTAGGTAGAGGGCATTCACCCCTCCACTTT.

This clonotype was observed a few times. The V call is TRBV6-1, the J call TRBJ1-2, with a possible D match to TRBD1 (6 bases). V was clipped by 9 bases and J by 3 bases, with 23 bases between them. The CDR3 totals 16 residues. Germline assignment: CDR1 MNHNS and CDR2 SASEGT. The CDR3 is CASPSEGRDTYYGYTF. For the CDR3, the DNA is TGTGCCAGTCCTAGTGAAGGACGGGACACGTACTATGGCTACACCTTC.

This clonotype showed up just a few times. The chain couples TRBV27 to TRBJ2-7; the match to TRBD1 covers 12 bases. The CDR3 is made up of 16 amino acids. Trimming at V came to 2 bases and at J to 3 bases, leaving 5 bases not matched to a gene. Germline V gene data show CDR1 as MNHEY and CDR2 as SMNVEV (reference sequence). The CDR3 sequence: CASSLGTGGAGYEQYF. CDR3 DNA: TGTGCCAGCAGTTTAGGGACAGGGGGCGCGGGCTACGAGCAGTACTTC.

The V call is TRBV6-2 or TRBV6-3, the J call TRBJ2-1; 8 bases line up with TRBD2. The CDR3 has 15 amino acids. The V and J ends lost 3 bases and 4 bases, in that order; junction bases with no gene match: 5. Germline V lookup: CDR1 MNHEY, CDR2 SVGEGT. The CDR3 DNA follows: TGTGCCAGCAGTTATCTCGGCGGGGGGTACAATGAGCAGTTCTTC. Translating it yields CASSYLGGGYNEQFF.

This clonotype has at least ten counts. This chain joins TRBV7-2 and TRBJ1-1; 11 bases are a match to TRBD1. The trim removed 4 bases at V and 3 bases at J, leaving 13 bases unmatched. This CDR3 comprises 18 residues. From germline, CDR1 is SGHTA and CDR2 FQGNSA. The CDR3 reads CASSYPVGQGARYTEAFF. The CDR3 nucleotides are TGTGCCAGCAGCTACCCCGTAGGACAGGGGGCTCGGTACACTGAAGCTTTCTTT. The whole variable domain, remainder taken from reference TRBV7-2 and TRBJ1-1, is GAGVSQSPSNKVTEKGKDVELRCDPISGHTALYWYRQSLGQGLEFLIYFQGNSAPDKSGLPSDRFSAERTGGSVSTLTIQRTQQEDSAVYLCASSYPVGQGARYTEAFFGQGTRLTVV.

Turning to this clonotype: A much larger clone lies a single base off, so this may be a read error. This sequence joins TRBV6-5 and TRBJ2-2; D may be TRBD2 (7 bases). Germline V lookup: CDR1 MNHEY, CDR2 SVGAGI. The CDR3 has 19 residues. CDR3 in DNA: TGTGCCCGCAGTTCCCCTGGTCGGGGCGGGGGCTGGAGTACCGGGGAGCTGTTTTTT. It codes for CARSSPGRGGGWSTGELFF.